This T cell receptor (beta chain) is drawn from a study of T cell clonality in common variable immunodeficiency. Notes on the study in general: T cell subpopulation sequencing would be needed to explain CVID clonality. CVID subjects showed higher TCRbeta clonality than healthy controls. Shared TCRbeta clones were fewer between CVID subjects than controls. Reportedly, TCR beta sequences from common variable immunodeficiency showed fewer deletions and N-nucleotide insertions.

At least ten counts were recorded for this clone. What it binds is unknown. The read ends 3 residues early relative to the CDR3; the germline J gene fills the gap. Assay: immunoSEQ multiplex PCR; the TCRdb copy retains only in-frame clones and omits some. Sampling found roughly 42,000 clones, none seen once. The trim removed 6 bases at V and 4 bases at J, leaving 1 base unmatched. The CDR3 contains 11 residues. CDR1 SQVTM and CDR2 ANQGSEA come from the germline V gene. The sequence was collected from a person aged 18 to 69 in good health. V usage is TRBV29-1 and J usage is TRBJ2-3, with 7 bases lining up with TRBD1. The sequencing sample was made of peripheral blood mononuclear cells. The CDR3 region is CSVTGADTQYF. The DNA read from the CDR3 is TGCAGCGTCACAGGGGCAGATACG.